One T cell receptor beta chain is described in this entry. Antigen unknown. This specimen comes from a study of brain T cells in children with intractable seizures. Study conclusions and caveats: Clones missing pre-surgery may reflect undersampling of that blood sample.

Data came from immunoSEQ multiplex PCR; TCRdb stores just in-frame clones and leaves some out. Here the sample spans about 340,000 clones, 93% being singletons. V dropped 5 bases and J dropped 2 bases, with 10 bases sitting between them. There are 13 residues in the CDR3. Germline-derived CDR1 and CDR2 are GTSNPN and SVGIG (reference sequence). The time point denotes: blood from clinic visit 5 months post-surgery; TSC patient then seizure free. The sequenced cases were selected for having the highest brain T cell transcript signatures. The TCR sequence derives from a boy under two years old with tuberous sclerosis and intractable seizures. The chain combines TRBV30 with TRBJ2-1; tentatively, D is TRBD1 (5 bases). The input for sequencing was peripheral blood, taken approximately 5 months after surgery. CDR3 protein: CAWGAMAYNEQFF. CDR3 nucleotide sequence: TGTGCCTGGGGGGCTATGGCCTACAATGAGCAGTTCTTC.